The 23 T cell receptor beta chains in this list originate from one sample, sequenced in a study of PD-1 blockade in classical Hodgkin lymphoma (dated by TCRdb to about 2020). Explained via the paper, the time point label denotes: cycle 4 day 1 (C4D1), after less than seven weeks of nivolumab. Every trial patient had relapsed following autologous stem cell transplantation, and prior brentuximab vedotin exposure was what differed among cohorts A, B and C. Library construction relied on the immunoSEQ multiplex PCR assay. TCRdb retrieved this table from immuneACCESS and kept in-frame rearrangements only. Not all clones are present; in checked studies, unresolved V genes account for under half, and no reason is known for the remainder. The table for this sample lists over 70,000 clones; about nine tenths of them were counted only once. Jointly, the top ten make up approximately 2.9% of the sample. This specimen was peripheral blood mononuclear cells (PBMCs), taken before the fourth cycle of nivolumab. The receptors originated from a human donor with classical Hodgkin lymphoma.

The chain combines TRBV9 with TRBJ1-2, with no clear D. This CDR3 is 13 amino acids long. Deletions cut 3 bases from V and 1 base from J, with 7 bases between. Germline CDR1 is SGDLS and CDR2 is YYNGEE. Written as DNA, the CDR3 is TGTGCCAGCAGCGGAGGGCGTAACTATGGCTACACCTTC. This encodes CASSGGRNYGYTF.

This rearrangement joins TRBV9 to TRBJ2-7; TRBD2 is a possible D gene (5 bases). V was shortened by 4 bases and J by 4 bases, with 18 bases between the two germline ends. This CDR3 comprises 15 residues. CDR1 is SGDLS, CDR2 YYNGEE, per germline. This chain's CDR3 is CASSPRTVIRYEQYF. The CDR3 bases are TGTGCCAGCAGCCCCCGGACTGTCATCAGGTACGAGCAGTACTTC.

V and J are TRBV9 and TRBJ1-3; 7 nucleotides agree with TRBD1. The CDR3 is made up of 16 amino acids. Looked up from germline, CDR1 is SGDLS and CDR2 is YYNGEE. V lost 4 bases and J lost 2; bases outside the gene matches: 9. The CDR3 is CASSPRQGEPGNTIYF. CDR3 in DNA: TGTGCCAGCAGCCCCAGACAGGGCGAGCCTGGAAACACCATATATTTT.

The chain recombines TRBV7-2 with TRBJ2-7, with D uncertain. V was trimmed by 4 bases and J by 1 base, leaving 11 bases between them. Germline V gene lookup returns CDR1 SGHTA and CDR2 FQGNSA. The CDR3 consists of 14 residues. DNA for the CDR3: TGTGCCAGCAGCTGGATCAGCAATTCCTACGAGCAGTACTTC. As protein: CASSWISNSYEQYF.

This clone showed up just a few times. The gene calls are TRBV2 and TRBJ2-7, with 10 positions matching TRBD1. This CDR3 has 12 residues. Unmatched junction bases numbered 4, after V lost 8 bases and J lost 6 bases. In germline, CDR1 is SNHLY, CDR2 FYNNEI. The CDR3: CASGQGELEQYF. The CDR3 nucleotides are TGTGCCAGCGGACAGGGGGAACTCGAGCAGTACTTC. The full variable domain, in which reference TRBV2 and TRBJ2-7 provide the parts outside the CDR3, is EPEVTQTPSHQVTQMGQEVILRCVPISNHLYFYWYRQILGQKVEFLVSFYNNEISEKSEIFDDQFSVERPDGSNFTLKIRSTKLEDSAMYFCASGQGELEQYFGPGTRLTVT.

The chain uses TRBV7-9 and TRBJ1-6; the D is unclear. Germline CDR1 SEHNR, CDR2 FQNEAQ (reference sequence). The germline V and J ends were trimmed by 1 base and 7 bases, with 8 bases remaining between them. The CDR3 totals 14 residues. The CDR3 sequence: CASSLGPENSPLHF. CDR3 DNA: TGTGCCAGCAGCTTAGGGCCAGAGAATTCACCCCTCCACTTT.

This chain uses TRBV11-2 with TRBJ2-3; 7 positions match TRBD1. Germline V gene lookup returns CDR1 SGHAT and CDR2 FQNNGV. Trimming cost V 5 bases and J 7 bases; bases outside gene matches: 24. The length of the CDR3 is 19 residues. The CDR3 DNA is TGTGCCAGCAGCCCCTTCCTGGCTCGCGGGTGGACAGGTTCATATACGCAGTATTTT. Amino acid sequence: CASSPFLARGWTGSYTQYF. Supplemented by reference TRBV11-2 and TRBJ2-3, the full variable domain reads EAGVAQSPRYKIIEKRQSVAFWCNPISGHATLYWYQQILGQGPKLLIQFQNNGVVDDSQLPKDRFSAERLKGVDSTLKIQPAKLEDSAVYLCASSPFLARGWTGSYTQYFGPGTRLTVL.

The V and J genes are TRBV19 and TRBJ2-3; D call uncertain. Germline loops: CDR1 LNHDA, CDR2 SQIVND (reference sequence). V was clipped by 6 bases and J by 1 base, with 17 bases between them. The CDR3 is 16 amino acids. The CDR3 nucleotides read TGTGCCAGTAGACCCCTTCCGGGCGGAGGCACAGATACGCAGTATTTT. Its protein product is CASRPLPGGGTDTQYF.

CDR3 loop: CASSQGGYTF. The CDR3 nucleotides read TGTGCCAGCAGCCAAGGAGGCTACACCTTC. The chain recombines TRBV28 with TRBJ1-2; D unresolved. This CDR3 spans 10 amino acids. The ends were cut back, 6 bases at V and 8 bases at J, with 7 bases in the middle. From germline, CDR1 is MDHEN and CDR2 SYDVKM.

V gene TRBV9 combines with J gene TRBJ1-5, with TRBD1 as a possible D gene (5 bases). V was cut by 4 bases and J by 8 bases, with 28 bases left in between. Germline CDR1 and CDR2: SGDLS and YYNGEE. The CDR3 has 18 residues. DNA for the CDR3: TGTGCCAGCAGCCAAGCGGGGGGGAAGCCCGGTGGGAGGAAGCCCCAGCATTTT. The encoded protein is CASSQAGGKPGGRKPQHF.

V usage is TRBV7-6 and J usage is TRBJ2-1; TRBD2 is a possible D gene (6 bases). Germline assignment: CDR1 SGHVS and CDR2 FNYEAQ. V was trimmed by 5 bases and J by 7 bases, leaving 9 bases between them. CDR3 length: 12 residues. The CDR3 region has the DNA TGTGCCAGCAGCGGCCGGGGGAATGAGCAGTTCTTC. This encodes CASSGRGNEQFF.

The chain couples TRBV7-2 to TRBJ2-5, with D tentatively TRBD2 (7 bases). The CDR3 spans 14 residues. Germline CDR1 is SGHTA and CDR2 is FQGNSA. V was clipped by 3 bases and J by 4 bases, with 12 bases between them. The CDR3: CASSLGGGGETQYF. The CDR3 DNA is TGTGCCAGCAGCTTGGGCGGGGGCGGAGAGACCCAGTACTTC.

J is TRBJ1-4 and V is TRBV6-9; D ambiguous. CDR1 is MNHGY and CDR2 is SVAAGI in the germline V gene. The CDR3 is 15 amino acids. The V and J ends lost 2 bases and 7 bases respectively, with 14 bases between them. CDR3: CASSYHIRGGEKLFF. CDR3 bases: TGTGCCAGCAGTTATCATATCCGAGGAGGTGAAAAACTGTTTTTT.

This clone was seen once. The chain has TRBV6-6 and TRBJ1-5, with a tentative D call TRBD1 (5 bases). This CDR3 is built from 14 residues. The germline CDR1 and CDR2 sequences are MNHNY and SVGAGI (reference sequence). V was shortened by 10 bases and J by 2 bases, with 15 bases between the two germline ends. The CDR3 reads CATRFGGGNQPQHF. The CDR3 coding sequence is TGTGCCACCAGGTTCGGGGGGGGCAATCAGCCCCAGCATTTT.

The J gene is TRBJ2-7, the V gene TRBV4-1; 9 bases line up with TRBD2. V was clipped by 1 base and J by 3 bases; unmatched bases: 13. The CDR3 totals 18 residues. Germline lookup yields CDR1 MGHRA and CDR2 YSYEKL. This CDR3 is CASSQGVAGGPFIYEQYF. The DNA of the CDR3 is TGCGCCAGCAGCCAAGGGGTGGCGGGGGGGCCGTTTATCTACGAGCAGTACTTC.

Note on this clone: One end of the junction varies from germline; a read error may be responsible. This chain's CDR3 is CASSTTGPTTYGYTF. In nucleotides, the CDR3 is TGTGCCAGCAGCACTACAGGGCCCACTACATATGGCTACACCTTC. The chain combines TRBV5-1 with TRBJ1-2; D may be TRBD1 (6 bases). Germline CDR1 reads SGHRS; CDR2 reads YFSETQ. There are 15 residues in the CDR3. Looking up the rest from reference TRBV5-1 and TRBJ1-2 gives the full variable domain: KAGVTQTPRYLIKTRGQQVTLSCSPISGHRSVSWYQQTPGQGLQFLFEYFSETQRNKGNFPGRFSGRQFSNSRSEMNVSTLELGDSALYLCASSTTGPTTYGYTFGSGTRLTVV.

The sample holds one count of this clone. This rearrangement joins TRBV6-5 to TRBJ1-3; the D is unclear. Trimming took off 7 bases at V and 0 bases at J, with 7 bases between the two ends. Germline V gene sequence: CDR1 MNHEY, CDR2 SVGAGI. The CDR3 is made up of 13 amino acids. For the CDR3, the DNA is TGTGCCAGCACTAGGAACTCTGGAAACACCATATATTTT. Protein product: CASTRNSGNTIYF.

The chain employs TRBV4-1 and TRBJ2-1; TRBD2 aligns across 13 bases. Per the germline V gene, CDR1 is MGHRA and CDR2 is YSYEKL. The CDR3 has 16 amino acids. The junction had 7 bases not matched to a gene; V was cut back by 1 base and J by 10 bases. CDR3 in amino acids: CASSQARTSGGEEQFF. CDR3 bases: TGCGCCAGCAGCCAAGCAAGGACTAGCGGGGGTGAAGAGCAGTTCTTC.

The chain couples TRBV6-6 to TRBJ1-5; D is unclear. V was trimmed by 9 bases and J by 0 bases, leaving 15 bases between them. Per germline, CDR1 MNHNY and CDR2 SVGAGI (reference sequence). CDR3 size: 15 residues. The CDR3 DNA follows: TGTGCCAGTAAAAGGAGCCGCTTTAGCAATCAGCCCCAGCATTTT. Translating it yields CASKRSRFSNQPQHF.

The chain recombines TRBV5-1 with TRBJ2-3; TRBD2 might be the D (6 bases). The CDR3 consists of 15 residues. Germline values: CDR1 SGHRS, CDR2 YFSETQ. Deletions cut 1 base from V and 3 bases from J, with 12 bases between. The CDR3 DNA reads TGCGCCAGCAGCTTGACTAGCCGAGGTACAGATACGCAGTATTTT. Protein sequence: CASSLTSRGTDTQYF.

The rearrangement uses TRBV7-2 and TRBJ1-5; D is ambiguous. Germline-derived CDR1 and CDR2 are SGHTA and FQGNSA. The CDR3 spans 13 residues. V was shortened by 1 base and J by 7 bases, with 8 bases between the two germline ends. The CDR3 spells CASSLGWGQPQHF. In nucleotides, the CDR3 is TGTGCCAGCAGCTTAGGGTGGGGACAGCCCCAGCATTTT.

The rearrangement links TRBV19 to TRBJ2-3, with D maybe TRBD1 (5 bases). Trimming left V 5 bases short and J 5 bases short, with 14 bases between. The germline gives CDR1 LNHDA, CDR2 SQIVND (reference sequence). The CDR3 spans 14 residues. The CDR3 DNA reads TGTGCCAGTAGTTCCCCCAGGGTTAAAGATACGCAGTATTTT. Amino acids: CASSSPRVKDTQYF.

In its sample, this clone was seen once. The rearrangement uses TRBV6-5 and TRBJ2-1; no reliable D call. The CDR3 is 11 residues long. Deletions cut 4 bases from V and 12 bases from J, with 10 bases between. From germline, CDR1 is MNHEY and CDR2 SVGAGI. The CDR3 region has the DNA TGTGCCAGCAGTTCCCGGCGGCTGCAGTTCTTC. Protein sequence: CASSSRRLQFF.